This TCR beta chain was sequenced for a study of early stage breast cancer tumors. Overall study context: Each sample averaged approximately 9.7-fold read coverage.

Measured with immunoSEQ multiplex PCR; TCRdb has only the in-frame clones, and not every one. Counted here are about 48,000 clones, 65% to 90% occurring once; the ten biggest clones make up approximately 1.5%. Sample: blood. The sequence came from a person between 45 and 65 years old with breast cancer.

CDR3 sequence: CATNLGHYNEQFF. DNA for the CDR3: TGTGCCACTAACCTGGGCCACTACAATGAGCAGTTCTTC. This chain links TRBV30 with TRBJ2-1; D not certain. This CDR3 comprises 13 residues. V was pared by 8 bases and J by 3 bases, with 14 bases between. Germline V gene data show CDR1 as GTSNPN and CDR2 as SVGIG (reference sequence).